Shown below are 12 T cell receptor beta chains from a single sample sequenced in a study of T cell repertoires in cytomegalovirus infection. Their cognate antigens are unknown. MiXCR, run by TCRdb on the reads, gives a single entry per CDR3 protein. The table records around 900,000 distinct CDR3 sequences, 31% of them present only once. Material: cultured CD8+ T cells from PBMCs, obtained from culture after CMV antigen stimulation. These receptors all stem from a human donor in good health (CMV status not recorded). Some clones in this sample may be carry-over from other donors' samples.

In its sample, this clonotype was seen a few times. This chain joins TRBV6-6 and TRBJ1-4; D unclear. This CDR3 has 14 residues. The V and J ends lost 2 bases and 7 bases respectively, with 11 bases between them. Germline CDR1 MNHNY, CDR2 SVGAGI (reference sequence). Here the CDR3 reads CASSYAGESEKLFF. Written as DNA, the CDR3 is TGTGCCAGCAGTTACGCCGGGGAAAGTGAAAAACTGTTTTTT.

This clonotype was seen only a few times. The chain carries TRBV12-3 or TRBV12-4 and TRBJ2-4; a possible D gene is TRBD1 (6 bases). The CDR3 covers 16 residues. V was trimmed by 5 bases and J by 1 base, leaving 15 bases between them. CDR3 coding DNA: TGTGCCAGCAGTAATTACAGGGCGGAGGCCAAAAACATTCAGTACTTC. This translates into CASSNYRAEAKNIQYF.

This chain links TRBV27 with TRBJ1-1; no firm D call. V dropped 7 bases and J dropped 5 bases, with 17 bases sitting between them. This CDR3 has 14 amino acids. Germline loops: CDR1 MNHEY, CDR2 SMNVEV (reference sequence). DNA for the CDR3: TGTGCCAGCAATTCCCTAAGGGTAGGGACTGAAGCTTTCTTT. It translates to CASNSLRVGTEAFF.

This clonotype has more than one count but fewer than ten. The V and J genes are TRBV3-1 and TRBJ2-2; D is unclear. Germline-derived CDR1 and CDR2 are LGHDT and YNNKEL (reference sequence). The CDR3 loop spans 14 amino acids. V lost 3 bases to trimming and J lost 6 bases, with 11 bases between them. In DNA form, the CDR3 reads TGTGCCAGCAGCCATACCTGGCGGCCCGGGGAGCTGTTTTTT. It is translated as CASSHTWRPGELFF.

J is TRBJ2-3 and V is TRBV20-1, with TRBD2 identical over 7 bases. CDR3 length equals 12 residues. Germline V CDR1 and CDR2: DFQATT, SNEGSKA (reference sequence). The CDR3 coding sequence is TGCGCCCTAGCGGAGCCCACAGATACGCAGTATTTT. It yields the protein CALAEPTDTQYF.

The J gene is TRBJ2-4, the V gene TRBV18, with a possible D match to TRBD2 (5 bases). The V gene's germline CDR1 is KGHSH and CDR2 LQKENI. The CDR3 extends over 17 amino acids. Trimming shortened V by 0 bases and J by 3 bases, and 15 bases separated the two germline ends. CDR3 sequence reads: CASSPPAILGDKNIQYF. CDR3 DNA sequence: TGTGCCAGCTCACCACCGGCGATTCTGGGAGACAAAAACATTCAGTACTTC.

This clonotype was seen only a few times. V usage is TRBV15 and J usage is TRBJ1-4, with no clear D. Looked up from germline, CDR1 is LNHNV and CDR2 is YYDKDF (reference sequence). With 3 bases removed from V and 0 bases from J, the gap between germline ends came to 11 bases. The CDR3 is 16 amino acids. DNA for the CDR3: TGTGCCACCAGCAGGGCAGGCGCAACAACTAATGAAAAACTGTTTTTT. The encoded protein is CATSRAGATTNEKLFF.

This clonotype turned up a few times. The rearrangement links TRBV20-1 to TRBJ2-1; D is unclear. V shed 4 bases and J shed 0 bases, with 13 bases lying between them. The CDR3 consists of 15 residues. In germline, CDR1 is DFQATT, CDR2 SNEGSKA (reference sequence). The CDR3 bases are TGCAGTGCTACTGGGTCCTCGAGCTCCTACAATGAGCAGTTCTTC. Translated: CSATGSSSSYNEQFF.

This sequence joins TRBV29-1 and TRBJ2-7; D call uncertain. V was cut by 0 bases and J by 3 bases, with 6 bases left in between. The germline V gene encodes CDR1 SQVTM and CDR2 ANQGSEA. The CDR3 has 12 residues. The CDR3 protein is CSVEDGGYEQYV. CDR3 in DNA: TGCAGCGTTGAAGATGGCGGCTACGAGCAGTACGTC.

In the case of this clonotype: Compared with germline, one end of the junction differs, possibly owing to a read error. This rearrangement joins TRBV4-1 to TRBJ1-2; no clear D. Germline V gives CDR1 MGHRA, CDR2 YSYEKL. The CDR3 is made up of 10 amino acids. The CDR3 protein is CASSQDYIVF. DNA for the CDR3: TGCGCCAGCAGCCAAGATTACATTGTATTC.

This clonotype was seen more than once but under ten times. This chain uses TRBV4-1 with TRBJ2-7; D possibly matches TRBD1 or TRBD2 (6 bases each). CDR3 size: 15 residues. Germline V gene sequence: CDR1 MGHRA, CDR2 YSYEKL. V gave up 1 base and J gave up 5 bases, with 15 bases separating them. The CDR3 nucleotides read TGCGCCAGCAGCCAAGGGCACTTCGGGGGCGACGAGCAGTACTTC. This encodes CASSQGHFGGDEQYF.

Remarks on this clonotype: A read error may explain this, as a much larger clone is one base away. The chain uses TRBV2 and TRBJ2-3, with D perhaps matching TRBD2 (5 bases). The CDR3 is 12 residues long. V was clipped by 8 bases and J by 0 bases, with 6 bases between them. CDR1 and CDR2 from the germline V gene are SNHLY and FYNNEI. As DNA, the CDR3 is TGTGCCAGCCCGGGGAGCACAGATACGCAGTATTTT. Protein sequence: CASPGSTDTQYF.